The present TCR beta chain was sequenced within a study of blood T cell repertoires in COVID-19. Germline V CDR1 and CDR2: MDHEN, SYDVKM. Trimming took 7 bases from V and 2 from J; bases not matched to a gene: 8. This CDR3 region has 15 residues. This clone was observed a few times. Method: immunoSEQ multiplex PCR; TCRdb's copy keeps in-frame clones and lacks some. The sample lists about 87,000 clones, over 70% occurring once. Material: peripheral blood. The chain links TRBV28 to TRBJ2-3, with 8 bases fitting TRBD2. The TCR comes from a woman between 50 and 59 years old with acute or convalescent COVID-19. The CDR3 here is CASTLSGGHTDTQYF. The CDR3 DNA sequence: TGTGCCAGCACCCTTTCGGGGGGGCACACAGATACGCAGTATTTT.